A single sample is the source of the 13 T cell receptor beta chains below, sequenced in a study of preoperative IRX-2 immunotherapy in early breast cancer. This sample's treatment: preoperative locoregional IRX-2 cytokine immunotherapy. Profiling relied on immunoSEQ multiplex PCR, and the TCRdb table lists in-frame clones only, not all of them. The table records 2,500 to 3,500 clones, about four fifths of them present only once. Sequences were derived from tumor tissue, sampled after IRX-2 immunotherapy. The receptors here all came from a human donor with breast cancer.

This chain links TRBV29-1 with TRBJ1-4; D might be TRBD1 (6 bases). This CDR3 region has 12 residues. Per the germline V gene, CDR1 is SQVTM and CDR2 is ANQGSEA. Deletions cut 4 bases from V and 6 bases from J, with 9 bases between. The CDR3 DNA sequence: TGCAGCGTTGTACAGGGAGATGAAAAACTGTTTTTT. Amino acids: CSVVQGDEKLFF.

CDR3 amino acids: CASSLGHTGYEQYF. Written as DNA, the CDR3 is TGTGCCAGCAGCTTGGGACATACAGGGTACGAGCAGTACTTC. The chain links TRBV7-6 to TRBJ2-7; D possibly corresponds to TRBD1 (6 bases). Trimming shortened V by 3 bases and J by 4 bases, and 13 bases separated the two germline ends. The CDR3 length is 14 residues. Germline CDR1 and CDR2: SGHVS and FNYEAQ.

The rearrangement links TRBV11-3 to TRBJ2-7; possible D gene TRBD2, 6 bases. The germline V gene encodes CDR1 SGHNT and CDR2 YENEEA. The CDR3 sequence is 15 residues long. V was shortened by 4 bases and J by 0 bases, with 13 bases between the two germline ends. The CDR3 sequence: CASSSGGRSSYEQYF. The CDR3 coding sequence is TGTGCCAGCAGCTCCGGTGGGAGGAGCTCCTACGAGCAGTACTTC.

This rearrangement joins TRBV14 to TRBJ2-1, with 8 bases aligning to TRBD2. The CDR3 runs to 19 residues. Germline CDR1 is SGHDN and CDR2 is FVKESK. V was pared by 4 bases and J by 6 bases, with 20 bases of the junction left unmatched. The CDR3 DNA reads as TGTGCCAGCAGCCTGCACGGGAGGGGGGTCTTTGGGAGGCCCAATGAGCAGTTCTTC. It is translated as CASSLHGRGVFGRPNEQFF. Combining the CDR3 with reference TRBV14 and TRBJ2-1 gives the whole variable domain EAGVTQFPSHSVIEKGQTVTLRCDPISGHDNLYWYRRVMGKEIKFLLHFVKESKQDESGMPNNRFLAERTGGTYSTLKVQPAELEDSGVYFCASSLHGRGVFGRPNEQFFGPGTRLTVL.

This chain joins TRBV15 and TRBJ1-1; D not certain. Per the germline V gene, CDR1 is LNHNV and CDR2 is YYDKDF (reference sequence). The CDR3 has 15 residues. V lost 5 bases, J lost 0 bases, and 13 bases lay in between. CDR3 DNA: TGTGCCACCAGCCTCCCACAGACCATGAACACTGAAGCTTTCTTT. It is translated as CATSLPQTMNTEAFF.

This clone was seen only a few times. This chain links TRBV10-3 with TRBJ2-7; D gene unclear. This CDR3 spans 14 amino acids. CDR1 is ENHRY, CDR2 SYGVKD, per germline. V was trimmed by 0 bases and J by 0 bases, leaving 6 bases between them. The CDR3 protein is CAISESPDSYEQYF. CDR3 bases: TGTGCCATCAGTGAGTCACCGGACTCCTACGAGCAGTACTTC.

The CDR3 here is CASSLDASSYNEQFF. The CDR3 DNA sequence: TGTGCCAGCAGCTTAGATGCGAGCTCCTACAATGAGCAGTTCTTC. The V and J genes are TRBV11-1 and TRBJ2-1; D is unclear. CDR3 length equals 15 residues. V dropped 1 base and J dropped 0 bases, with 7 bases sitting between them. Germline V gene lookup returns CDR1 SGHAT and CDR2 FQDESV (reference sequence).

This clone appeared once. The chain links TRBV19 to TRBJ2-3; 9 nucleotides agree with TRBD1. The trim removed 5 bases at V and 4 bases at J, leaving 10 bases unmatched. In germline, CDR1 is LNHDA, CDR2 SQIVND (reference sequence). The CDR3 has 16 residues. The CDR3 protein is CASSSSNRGRADTQYF. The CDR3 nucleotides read TGTGCCAGTAGTTCCTCGAACAGGGGGCGCGCAGATACGCAGTATTTT.

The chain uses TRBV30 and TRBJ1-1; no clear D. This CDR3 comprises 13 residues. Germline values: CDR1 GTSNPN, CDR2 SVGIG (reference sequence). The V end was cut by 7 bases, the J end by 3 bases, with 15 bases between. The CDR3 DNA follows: TGTGCCTCCGCCCGGGCCGCCGACACTGAAGCTTTCTTT. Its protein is CASARAADTEAFF.

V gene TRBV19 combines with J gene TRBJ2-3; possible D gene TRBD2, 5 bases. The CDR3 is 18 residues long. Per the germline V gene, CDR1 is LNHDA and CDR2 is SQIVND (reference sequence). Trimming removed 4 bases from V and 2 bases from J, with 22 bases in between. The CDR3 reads CASSTLLGSGSYTDTQYF. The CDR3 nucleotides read TGTGCCAGTAGTACCCTCCTTGGGAGCGGTAGTTACACAGATACGCAGTATTTT.

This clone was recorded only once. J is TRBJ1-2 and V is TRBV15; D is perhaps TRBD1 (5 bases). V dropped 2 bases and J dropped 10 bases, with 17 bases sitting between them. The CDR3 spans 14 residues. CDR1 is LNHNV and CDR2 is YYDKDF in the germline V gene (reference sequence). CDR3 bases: TGTGCCACCAGCAGACGACAGTATTTTTTAGACTACACCTTC. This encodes CATSRRQYFLDYTF.

DNA of the CDR3: TGTGCCAGCAGCTTAGTAGGGTCAGATACGCAGTATTTT. It specifies CASSLVGSDTQYF. This chain uses TRBV7-2 with TRBJ2-3; the D is unclear. The germline V gene encodes CDR1 SGHTA and CDR2 FQGNSA. This CDR3 is built from 13 residues. V lost 1 base to trimming and J lost 4 bases, with 6 bases between them.

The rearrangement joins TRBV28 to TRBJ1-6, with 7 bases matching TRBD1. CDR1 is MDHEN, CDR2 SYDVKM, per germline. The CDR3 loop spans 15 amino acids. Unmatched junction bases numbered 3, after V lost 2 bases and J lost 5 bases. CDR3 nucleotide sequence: TGTGCCAGCAGTTTACGGGACAGACATAATTCACCCCTCCACTTT. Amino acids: CASSLRDRHNSPLHF. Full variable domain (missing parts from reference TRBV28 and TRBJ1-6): DVKVTQSSRYLVKRTGEKVFLECVQDMDHENMFWYRQDPGLGLRLIYFSYDVKMKEKGDIPEGYSVSREKKERFSLILESASTNQTSMYLCASSLRDRHNSPLHFGNGTRLTVT.